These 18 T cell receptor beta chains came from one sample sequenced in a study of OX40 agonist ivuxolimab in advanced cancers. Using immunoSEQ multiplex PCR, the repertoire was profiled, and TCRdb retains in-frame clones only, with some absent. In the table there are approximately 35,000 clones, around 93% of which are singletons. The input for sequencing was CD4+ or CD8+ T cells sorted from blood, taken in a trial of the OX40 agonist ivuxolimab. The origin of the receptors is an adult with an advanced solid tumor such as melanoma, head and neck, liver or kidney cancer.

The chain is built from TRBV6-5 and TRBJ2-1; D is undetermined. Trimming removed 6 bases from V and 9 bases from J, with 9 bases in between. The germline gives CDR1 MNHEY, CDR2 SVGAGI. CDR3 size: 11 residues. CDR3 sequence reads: CASSRDSEQFF. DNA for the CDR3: TGTGCCAGCAGCCGAGATAGTGAGCAGTTCTTC.

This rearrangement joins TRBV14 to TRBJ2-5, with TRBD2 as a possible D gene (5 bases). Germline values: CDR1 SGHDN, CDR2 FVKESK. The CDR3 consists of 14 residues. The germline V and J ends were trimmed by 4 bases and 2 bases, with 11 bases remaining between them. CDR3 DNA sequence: TGTGCCAGCAGCCCGGCGGGTATTCAAGAGACCCAGTACTTC. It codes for CASSPAGIQETQYF.

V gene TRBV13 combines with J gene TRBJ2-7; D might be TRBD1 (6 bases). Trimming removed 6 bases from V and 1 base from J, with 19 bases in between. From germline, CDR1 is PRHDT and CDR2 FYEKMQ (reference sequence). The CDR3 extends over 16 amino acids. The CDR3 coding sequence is TGTGCCAGCAGGGGGACCGGGACAAGCCCTTCCTACGAGCAGTACTTC. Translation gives CASRGTGTSPSYEQYF.

The DNA of the CDR3 is TGTGCCAGTAGTCTCCGGGACGGGTATGGCTACACCTTC. Translated: CASSLRDGYGYTF. This rearrangement joins TRBV19 to TRBJ1-2; TRBD1 is a possible D gene (5 bases). The germline CDR1 and CDR2 sequences are LNHDA and SQIVND (reference sequence). The CDR3 spans 13 residues. The V end lost 5 bases, the J end lost 5 bases, and 12 bases lay between the germline ends.

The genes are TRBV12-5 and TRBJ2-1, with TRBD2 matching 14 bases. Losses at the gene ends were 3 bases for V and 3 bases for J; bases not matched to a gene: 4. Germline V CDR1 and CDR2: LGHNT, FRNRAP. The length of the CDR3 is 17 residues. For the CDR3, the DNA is TGTGCTAGTGGTTTCCTCGGACTAGCGGGGGGCTACAATGAGCAGTTCTTC. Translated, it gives CASGFLGLAGGYNEQFF. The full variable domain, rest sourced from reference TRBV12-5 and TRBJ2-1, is DARVTQTPRHKVTEMGQEVTMRCQPILGHNTVFWYRQTMMQGLELLAYFRNRAPLDDSGMPKDRFSAEMPDATLATLKIQPSEPRDSAVYFCASGFLGLAGGYNEQFFGPGTRLTVL.

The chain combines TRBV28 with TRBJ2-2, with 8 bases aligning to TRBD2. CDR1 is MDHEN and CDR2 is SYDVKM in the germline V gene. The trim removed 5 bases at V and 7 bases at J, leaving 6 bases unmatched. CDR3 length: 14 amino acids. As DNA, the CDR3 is TGTGCCAGCAGTCTCGGGAGGGGCGGCGGGGAGCTGTTTTTT. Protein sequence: CASSLGRGGGELFF.

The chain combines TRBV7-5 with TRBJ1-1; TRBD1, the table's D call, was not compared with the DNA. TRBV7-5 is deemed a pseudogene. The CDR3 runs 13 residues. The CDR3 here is CASGTGHGTEAFF. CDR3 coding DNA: TGTGCCAGCGGGACAGGGCATGGCACTGAAGCTTTCTTT.

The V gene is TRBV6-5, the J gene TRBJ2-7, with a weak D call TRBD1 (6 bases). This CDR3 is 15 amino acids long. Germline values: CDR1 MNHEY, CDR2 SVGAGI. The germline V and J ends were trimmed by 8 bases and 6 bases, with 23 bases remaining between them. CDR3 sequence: CASQNGQGPYGEQYF. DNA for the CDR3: TGTGCCAGCCAAAACGGGCAGGGGCCCTATGGCGAGCAGTACTTC.

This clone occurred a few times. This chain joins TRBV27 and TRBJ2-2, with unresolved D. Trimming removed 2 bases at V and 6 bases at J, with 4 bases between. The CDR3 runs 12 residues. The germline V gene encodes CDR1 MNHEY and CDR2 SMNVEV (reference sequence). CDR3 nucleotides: TGTGCCAGCAGTTTAGGGTCCGGGGAGCTGTTTTTT. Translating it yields CASSLGSGELFF.

The CDR3 sequence: CASSPRGLTYEQYF. The DNA of the CDR3 is TGTGCCAGCTCCCCCCGCGGACTAACCTACGAGCAGTACTTC. The chain joins TRBV28 to TRBJ2-7; tentatively, D is TRBD2 (6 bases). CDR1 is MDHEN, CDR2 SYDVKM, per germline. The CDR3 sequence is 14 residues long. The ends were cut back, 8 bases at V and 2 bases at J, with 16 bases in the middle.

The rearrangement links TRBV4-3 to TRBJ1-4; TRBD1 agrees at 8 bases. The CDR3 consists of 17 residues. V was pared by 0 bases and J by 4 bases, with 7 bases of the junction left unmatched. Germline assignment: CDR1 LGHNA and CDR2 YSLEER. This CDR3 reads CASSQDLIGQGNEKLFF. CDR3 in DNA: TGCGCCAGCAGCCAAGATTTGATAGGACAGGGTAATGAAAAACTGTTTTTT.

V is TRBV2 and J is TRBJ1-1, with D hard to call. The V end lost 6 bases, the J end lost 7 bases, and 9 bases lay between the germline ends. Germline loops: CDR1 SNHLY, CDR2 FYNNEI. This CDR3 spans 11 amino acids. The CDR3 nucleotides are TGTGCCAGCAGGAGGACGGTTGAAGCTTTCTTT. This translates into CASRRTVEAFF.

CDR3 sequence reads: CASSSLPGISYEQYF. DNA for the CDR3: TGTGCCAGCAGCTCCCTTCCGGGGATCTCCTACGAGCAGTACTTC. This rearrangement joins TRBV7-9 to TRBJ2-7, with TRBD2 as a possible D gene (5 bases). Looked up from germline, CDR1 is SEHNR and CDR2 is FQNEAQ (reference sequence). CDR3 length: 15 residues. V was trimmed by 4 bases and J by 0 bases, leaving 13 bases between them.

The CDR3 region is CASSLVGDRGLTEQFF. The CDR3 region has the DNA TGTGCCAGCAGCTTAGTTGGTGACAGGGGGCTGACTGAGCAGTTCTTC. This chain uses TRBV7-2 with TRBJ2-1; TRBD1 aligns across 10 bases. CDR1 is SGHTA, CDR2 FQGNSA, per germline. Trimming cost V 1 base and J 9 bases; bases outside gene matches: 9. CDR3 length: 16 amino acids.

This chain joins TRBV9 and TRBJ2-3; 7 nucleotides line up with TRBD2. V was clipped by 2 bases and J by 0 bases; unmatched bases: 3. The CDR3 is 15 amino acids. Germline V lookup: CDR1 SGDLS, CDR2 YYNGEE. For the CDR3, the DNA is TGTGCCAGCAGCGTCGGCGGGAGTAGCACAGATACGCAGTATTTT. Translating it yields CASSVGGSSTDTQYF.

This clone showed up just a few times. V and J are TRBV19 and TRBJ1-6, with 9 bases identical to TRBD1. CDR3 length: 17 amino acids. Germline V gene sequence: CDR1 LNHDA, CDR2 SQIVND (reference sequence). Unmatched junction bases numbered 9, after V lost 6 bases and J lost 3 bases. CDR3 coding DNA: TGTGCCAGTAGCACCTTGGACAGGGGAGTCTATAATTCACCCCTCCACTTT. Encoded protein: CASSTLDRGVYNSPLHF.

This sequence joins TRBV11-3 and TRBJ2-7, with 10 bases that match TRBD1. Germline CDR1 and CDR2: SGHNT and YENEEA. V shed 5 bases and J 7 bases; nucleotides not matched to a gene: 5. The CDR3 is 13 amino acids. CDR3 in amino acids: CASSLDRGHEQYF. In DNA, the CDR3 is TGTGCCAGCAGCCTCGACAGGGGGCATGAGCAGTACTTC. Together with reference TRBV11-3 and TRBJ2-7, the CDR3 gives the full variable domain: EAGVVQSPRYKIIEKKQPVAFWCNPISGHNTLYWYLQNLGQGPELLIRYENEEAVDDSQLPKDRFSAERLKGVDSTLKIQPAELGDSAVYLCASSLDRGHEQYFGPGTRLTVT.

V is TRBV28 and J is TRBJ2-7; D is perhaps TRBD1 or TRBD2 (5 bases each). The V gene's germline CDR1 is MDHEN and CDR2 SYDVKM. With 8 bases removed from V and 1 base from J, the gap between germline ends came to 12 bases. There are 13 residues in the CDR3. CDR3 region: CASRLAGSYEQYF. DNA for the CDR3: TGTGCCAGCCGCCTAGCAGGGTCCTACGAGCAGTACTTC.